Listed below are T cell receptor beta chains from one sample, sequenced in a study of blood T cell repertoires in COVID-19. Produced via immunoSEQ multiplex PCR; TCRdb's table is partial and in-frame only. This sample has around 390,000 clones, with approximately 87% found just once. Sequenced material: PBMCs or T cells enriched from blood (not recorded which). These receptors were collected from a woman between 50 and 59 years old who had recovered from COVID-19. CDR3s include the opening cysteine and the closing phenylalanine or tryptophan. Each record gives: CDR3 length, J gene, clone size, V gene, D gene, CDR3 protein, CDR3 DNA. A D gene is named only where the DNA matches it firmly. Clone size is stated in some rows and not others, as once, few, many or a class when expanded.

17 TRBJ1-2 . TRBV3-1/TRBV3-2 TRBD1 CASSQVPYRGLYDGYTF TGTGCCAGCAGCCAAGTTCCTTACAGGGGTCTATATGATGGCTACACCTTC
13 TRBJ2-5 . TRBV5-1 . CASSVEGDQTQYF TGCGCCAGCAGCGTGGAAGGGGATCAGACCCAGTACTTC
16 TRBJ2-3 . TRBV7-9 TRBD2 CASSLGVAGGPDTQYF TGTGCCAGCAGCTTAGGAGTTGCGGGGGGGCCCGATACGCAGTATTTT
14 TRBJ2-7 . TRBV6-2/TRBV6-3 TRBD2 CASRPSGSSYEQYF TGTGCCAGCAGGCCTAGCGGGAGCTCCTACGAGCAGTACTTC
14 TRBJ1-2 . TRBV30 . CAWSVVSPRYGYTF TGTGCCTGGAGTGTAGTCAGTCCCAGATATGGCTACACCTTC
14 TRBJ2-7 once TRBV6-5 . CASSWGQGLGEQYF TGTGCCAGCAGTTGGGGGCAGGGGCTTGGTGAGCAGTACTTC
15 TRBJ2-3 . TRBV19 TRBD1 CASSPDRVNTDTQYF TGTGCCAGTAGTCCTGACAGGGTAAACACAGATACGCAGTATTTT
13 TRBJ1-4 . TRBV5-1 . CASSFQGDEKLFF TGCGCCAGCAGCTTCCAAGGAGATGAAAAACTGTTTTTT
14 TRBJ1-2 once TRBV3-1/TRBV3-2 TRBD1 CASSDATGANGYTF TGTGCCAGCAGTGACGCGACAGGGGCAAATGGCTACACCTTC
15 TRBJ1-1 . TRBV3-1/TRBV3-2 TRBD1 CASSQVAGGFAEAFF TGTGCCAGCAGCCAAGTCGCAGGGGGGTTCGCTGAAGCTTTCTTT
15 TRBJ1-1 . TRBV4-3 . CASSQDLKSTTEAFF TGCGCCAGCAGCCAAGATCTCAAGAGTACCACTGAAGCTTTCTTT
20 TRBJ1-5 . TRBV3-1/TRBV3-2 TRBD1 CASSQDGPKMAGQAHQPQHF TGTGCCAGCAGCCAAGATGGCCCCAAGATGGCCGGACAGGCCCATCAGCCCCAGCATTTT
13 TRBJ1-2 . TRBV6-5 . CASSPPRGSGYTF TGTGCCAGCAGTCCCCCCCGGGGGAGCGGCTACACCTTC
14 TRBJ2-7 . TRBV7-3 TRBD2 CASSLAGGPHEQYF TGTGCCAGCAGCTTAGCGGGGGGGCCCCACGAGCAGTACTTC
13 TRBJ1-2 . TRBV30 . CAWRDQGGYGYTF TGTGCCTGGAGGGACCAAGGGGGCTATGGCTACACCTTC
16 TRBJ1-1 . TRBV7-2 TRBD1 CASSLVTGGMNTEAFF TGTGCCAGCAGCTTAGTGACAGGGGGCATGAACACTGAAGCTTTCTTT
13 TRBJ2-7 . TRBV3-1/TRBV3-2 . CASSQASSYEQYF TGTGCCAGCAGCCAGGCCAGCTCCTACGAGCAGTACTTC
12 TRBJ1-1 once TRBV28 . CASSLRRGSAFF TGTGCCAGCAGTTTACGTAGGGGGTCCGCTTTCTTT
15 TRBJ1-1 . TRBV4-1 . CASSAPRAMNTEAFF TGCGCCAGCAGTGCGCCCAGGGCAATGAACACTGAAGCTTTCTTT
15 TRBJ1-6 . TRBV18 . CASSLSGAYNSPLHF TGTGCCAGCTCACTTTCCGGGGCCTATAATTCACCCCTCCACTTT
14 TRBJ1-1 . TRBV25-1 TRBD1 CASSEQDRGTEAFF TGTGCCAGCAGTGAACAGGACAGGGGCACTGAAGCTTTCTTT
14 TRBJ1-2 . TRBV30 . CAWSGTAFFYGYTF TGTGCCTGGAGTGGGACAGCGTTCTTCTATGGCTACACCTTC
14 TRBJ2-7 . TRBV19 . CASKRGGSTYEQYF TGTGCCAGTAAGAGGGGAGGCAGTACCTACGAGCAGTACTTC
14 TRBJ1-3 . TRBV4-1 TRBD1 CASSQPGQGNTIYF TGCGCCAGCAGCCAACCGGGACAGGGAAACACCATATATTTT
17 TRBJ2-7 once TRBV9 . CASSPPSSTGSSYEQYF TGTGCCAGCAGCCCTCCCTCCTCTACGGGGAGCTCCTACGAGCAGTACTTC
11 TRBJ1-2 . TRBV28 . CASSFPYGYTF TGTGCCAGCAGTTTCCCGTATGGCTACACCTTC
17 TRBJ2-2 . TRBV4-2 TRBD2 CASSQGVGGGNTGELFF TGTGCCAGCAGCCAAGGGGTCGGCGGGGGGAACACCGGGGAGCTGTTTTTT
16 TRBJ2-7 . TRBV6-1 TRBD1 CASSESVGDSSYEQYF TGTGCCAGCAGTGAATCCGTGGGGGACAGCTCCTACGAGCAGTACTTC
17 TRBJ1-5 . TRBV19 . CASSIDPGWNSNQPQHF TGTGCCAGTAGTATAGATCCAGGATGGAATAGCAATCAGCCCCAGCATTTT